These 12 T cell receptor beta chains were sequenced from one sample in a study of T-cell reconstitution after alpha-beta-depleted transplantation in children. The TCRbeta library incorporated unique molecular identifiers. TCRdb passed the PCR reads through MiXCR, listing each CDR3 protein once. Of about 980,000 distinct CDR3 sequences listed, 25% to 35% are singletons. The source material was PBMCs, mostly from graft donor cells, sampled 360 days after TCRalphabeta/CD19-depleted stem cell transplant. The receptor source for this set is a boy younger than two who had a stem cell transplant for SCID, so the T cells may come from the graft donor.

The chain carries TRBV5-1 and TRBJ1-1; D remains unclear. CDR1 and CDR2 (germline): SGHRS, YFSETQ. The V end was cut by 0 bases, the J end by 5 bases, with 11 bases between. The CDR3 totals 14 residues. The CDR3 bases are TGCGCCAGCAGCTTGGGCGGTGCTTGGACTGAAGCTTTCTTT. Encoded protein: CASSLGGAWTEAFF.

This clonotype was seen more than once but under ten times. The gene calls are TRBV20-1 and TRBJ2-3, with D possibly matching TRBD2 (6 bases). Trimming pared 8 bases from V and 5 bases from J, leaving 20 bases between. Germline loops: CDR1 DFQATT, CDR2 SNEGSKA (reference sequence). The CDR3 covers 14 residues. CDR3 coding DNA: TGCAGTCCCCCCGCGGGGCCTCCGGGAGATACGCAGTATTTT. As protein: CSPPAGPPGDTQYF.

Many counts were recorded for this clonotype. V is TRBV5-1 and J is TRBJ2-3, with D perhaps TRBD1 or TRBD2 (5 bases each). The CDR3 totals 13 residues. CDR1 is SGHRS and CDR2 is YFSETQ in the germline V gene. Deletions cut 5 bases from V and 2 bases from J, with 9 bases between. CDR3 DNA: TGCGCCAGCAGTCGGGACGCCACAGATACGCAGTATTTT. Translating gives CASSRDATDTQYF.

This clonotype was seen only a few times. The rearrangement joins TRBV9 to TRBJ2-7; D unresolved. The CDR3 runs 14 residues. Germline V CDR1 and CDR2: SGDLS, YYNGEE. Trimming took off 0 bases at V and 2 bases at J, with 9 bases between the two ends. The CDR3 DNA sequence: TGTGCCAGCAGCGTAGGAACCAGTCCCTACGAGCAGTACTTC. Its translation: CASSVGTSPYEQYF.

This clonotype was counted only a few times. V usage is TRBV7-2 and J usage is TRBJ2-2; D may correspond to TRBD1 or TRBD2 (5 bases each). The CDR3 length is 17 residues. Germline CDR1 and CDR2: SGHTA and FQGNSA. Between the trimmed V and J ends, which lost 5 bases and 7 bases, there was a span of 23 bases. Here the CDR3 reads CASSQTPGLGRNGELFF. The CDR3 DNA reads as TGTGCCAGCAGCCAAACGCCCGGTTTGGGACGCAACGGGGAGCTGTTTTTT.

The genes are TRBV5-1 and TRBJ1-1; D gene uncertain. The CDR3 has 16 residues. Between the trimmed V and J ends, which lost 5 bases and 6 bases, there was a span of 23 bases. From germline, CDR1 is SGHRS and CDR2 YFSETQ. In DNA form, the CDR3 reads TGCGCCAGCAGGGGTGCCAGACCGAGGTCCCAGGCTGAAGCTTTCTTT. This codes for CASRGARPRSQAEAFF.

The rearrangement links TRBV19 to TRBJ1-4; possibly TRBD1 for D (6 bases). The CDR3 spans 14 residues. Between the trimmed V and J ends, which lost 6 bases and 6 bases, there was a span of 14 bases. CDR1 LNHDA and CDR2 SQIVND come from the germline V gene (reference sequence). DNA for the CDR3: TGTGCCAGTAGGCCGGGACACACTTATGAAAAACTGTTTTTT. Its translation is CASRPGHTYEKLFF.

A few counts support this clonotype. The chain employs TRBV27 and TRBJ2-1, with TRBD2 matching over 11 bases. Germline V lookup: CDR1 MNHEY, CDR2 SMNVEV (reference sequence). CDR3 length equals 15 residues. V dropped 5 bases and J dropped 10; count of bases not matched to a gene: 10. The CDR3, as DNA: TGTGCCAGCAGTCCACCTAGCGGGGGGTTTCGAGAGCAGTTCTTC. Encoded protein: CASSPPSGGFREQFF.

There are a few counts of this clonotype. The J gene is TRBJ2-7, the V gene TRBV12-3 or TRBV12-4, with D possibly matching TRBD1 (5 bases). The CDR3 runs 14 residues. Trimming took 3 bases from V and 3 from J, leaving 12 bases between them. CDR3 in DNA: TGTGCCAGCAGTTTCTCAGAGCAGGGCTACGAGCAGTACTTC. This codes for CASSFSEQGYEQYF.

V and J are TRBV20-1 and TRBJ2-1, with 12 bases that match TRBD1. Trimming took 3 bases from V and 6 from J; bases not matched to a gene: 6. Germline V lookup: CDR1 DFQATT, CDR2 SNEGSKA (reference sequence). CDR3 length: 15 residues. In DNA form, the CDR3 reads TGCAGTGCTAGTGGGGGACAGGGGGCGGGCAATGAGCAGTTCTTC. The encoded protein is CSASGGQGAGNEQFF.

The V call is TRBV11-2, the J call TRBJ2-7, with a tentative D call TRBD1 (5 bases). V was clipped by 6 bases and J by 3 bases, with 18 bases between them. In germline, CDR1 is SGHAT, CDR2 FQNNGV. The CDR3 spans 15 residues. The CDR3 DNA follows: TGTGCCAGCAGGAAAGGGGCATCTCCCTTCTACGAGCAGTACTTC. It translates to CASRKGASPFYEQYF.

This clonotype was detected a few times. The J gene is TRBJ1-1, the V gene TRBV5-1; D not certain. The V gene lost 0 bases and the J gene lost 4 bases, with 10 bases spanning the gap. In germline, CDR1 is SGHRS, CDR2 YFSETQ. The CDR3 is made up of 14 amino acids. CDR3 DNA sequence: TGCGCCAGCAGCTTGGCCCGGCCTCTCACTGAAGCTTTCTTT. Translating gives CASSLARPLTEAFF.